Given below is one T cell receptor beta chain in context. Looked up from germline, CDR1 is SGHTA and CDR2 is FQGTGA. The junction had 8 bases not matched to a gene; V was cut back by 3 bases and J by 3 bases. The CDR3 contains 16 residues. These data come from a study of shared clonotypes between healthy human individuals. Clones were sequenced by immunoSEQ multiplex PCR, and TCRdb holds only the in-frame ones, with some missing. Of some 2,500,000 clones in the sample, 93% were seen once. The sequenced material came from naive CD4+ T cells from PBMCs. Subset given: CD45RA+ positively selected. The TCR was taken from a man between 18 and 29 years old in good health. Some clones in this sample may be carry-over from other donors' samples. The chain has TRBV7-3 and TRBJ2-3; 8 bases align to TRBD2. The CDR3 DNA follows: TGTGCCAGCAGCTTGTTGGCGGGAGGACGAACAGATACGCAGTATTTT. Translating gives CASSLLAGGRTDTQYF.